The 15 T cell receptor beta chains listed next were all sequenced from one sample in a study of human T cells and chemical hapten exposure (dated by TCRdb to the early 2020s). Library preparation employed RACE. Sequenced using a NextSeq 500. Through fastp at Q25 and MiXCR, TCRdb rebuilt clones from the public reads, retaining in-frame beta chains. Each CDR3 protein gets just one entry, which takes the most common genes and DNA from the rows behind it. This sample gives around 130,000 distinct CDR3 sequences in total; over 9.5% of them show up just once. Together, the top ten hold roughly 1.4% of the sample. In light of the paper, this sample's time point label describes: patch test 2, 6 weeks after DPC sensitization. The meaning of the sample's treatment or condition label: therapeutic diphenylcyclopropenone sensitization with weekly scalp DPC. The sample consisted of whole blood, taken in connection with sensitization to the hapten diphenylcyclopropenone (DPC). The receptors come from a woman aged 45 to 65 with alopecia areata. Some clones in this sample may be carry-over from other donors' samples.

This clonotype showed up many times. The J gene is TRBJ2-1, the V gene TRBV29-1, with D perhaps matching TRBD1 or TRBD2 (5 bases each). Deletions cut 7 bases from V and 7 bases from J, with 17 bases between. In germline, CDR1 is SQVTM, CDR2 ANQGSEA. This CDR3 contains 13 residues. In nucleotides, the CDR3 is TGCAGCGCTCCGGGACGGTCTAAGAATGAGCAGTTCTTC. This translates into CSAPGRSKNEQFF.

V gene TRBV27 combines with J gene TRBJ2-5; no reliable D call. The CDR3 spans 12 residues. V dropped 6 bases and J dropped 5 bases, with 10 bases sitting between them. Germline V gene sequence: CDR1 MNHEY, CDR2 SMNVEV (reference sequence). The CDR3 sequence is CASRREGETQYF. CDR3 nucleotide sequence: TGTGCCAGCAGGAGAGAAGGCGAGACCCAGTACTTC.

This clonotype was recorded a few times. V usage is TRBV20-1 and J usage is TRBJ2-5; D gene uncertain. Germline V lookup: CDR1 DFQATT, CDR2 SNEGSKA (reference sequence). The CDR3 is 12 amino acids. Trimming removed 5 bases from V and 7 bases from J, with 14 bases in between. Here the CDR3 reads CSARTSTGTQYF. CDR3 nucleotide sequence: TGCAGTGCTCGAACCTCAACGGGGACCCAGTACTTC.

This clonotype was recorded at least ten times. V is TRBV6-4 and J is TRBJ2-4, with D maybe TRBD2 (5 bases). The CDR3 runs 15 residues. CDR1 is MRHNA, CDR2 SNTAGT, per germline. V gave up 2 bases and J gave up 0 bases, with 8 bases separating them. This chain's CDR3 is CASSDPGLAKNIQYF. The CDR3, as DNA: TGTGCCAGCAGTGACCCCGGACTAGCCAAAAACATTCAGTACTTC.

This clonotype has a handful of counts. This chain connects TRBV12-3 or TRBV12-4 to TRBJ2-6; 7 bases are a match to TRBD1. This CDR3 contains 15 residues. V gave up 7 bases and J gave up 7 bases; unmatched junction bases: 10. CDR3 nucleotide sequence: TGTGCCAGCACCCGGACAGGCAGGGGAGCCAACGTCCTGACTTTC. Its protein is CASTRTGRGANVLTF.

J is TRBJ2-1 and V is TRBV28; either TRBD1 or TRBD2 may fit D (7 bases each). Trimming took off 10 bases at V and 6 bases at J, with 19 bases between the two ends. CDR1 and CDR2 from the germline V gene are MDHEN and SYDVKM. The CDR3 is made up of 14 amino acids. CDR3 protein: CATIRQGLRNEQFF. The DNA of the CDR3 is TGTGCCACCATCCGACAGGGACTACGCAATGAGCAGTTCTTC.

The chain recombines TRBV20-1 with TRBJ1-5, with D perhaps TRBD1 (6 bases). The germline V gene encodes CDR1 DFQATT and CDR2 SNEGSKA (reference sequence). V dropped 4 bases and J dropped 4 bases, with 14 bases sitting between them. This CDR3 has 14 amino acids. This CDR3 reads CSATPTGPNQPQHF. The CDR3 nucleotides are TGCAGTGCTACCCCAACAGGGCCAAATCAGCCCCAGCATTTT.

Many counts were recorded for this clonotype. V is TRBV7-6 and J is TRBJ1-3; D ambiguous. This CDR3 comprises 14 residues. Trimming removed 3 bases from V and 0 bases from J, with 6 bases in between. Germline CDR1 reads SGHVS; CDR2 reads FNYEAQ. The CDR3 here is CASSFASSGNTIYF. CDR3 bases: TGTGCCAGCAGCTTCGCTAGCTCTGGAAACACCATATATTTT.

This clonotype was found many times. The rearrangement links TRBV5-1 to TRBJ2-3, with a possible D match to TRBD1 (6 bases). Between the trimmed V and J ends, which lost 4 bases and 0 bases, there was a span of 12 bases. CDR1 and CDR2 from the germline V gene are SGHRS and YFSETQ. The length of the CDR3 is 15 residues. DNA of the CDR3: TGCGCCAGCAGCCCGACAGGCCAAAGCACAGATACGCAGTATTTT. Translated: CASSPTGQSTDTQYF.

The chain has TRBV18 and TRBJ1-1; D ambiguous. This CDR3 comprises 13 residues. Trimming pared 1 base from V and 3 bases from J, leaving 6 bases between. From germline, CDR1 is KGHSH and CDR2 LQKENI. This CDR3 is CASSPQGHTEAFF. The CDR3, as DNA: TGTGCCAGCTCACCACAGGGCCACACTGAAGCTTTCTTT.

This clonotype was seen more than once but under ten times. DNA for the CDR3: TGCAGCGTTTCCGAGACTAGCATAAACGCCGGGGAGCTGTTTTTT. The encoded protein is CSVSETSINAGELFF. The chain links TRBV29-1 to TRBJ2-2; the match to TRBD2 covers 7 bases. Germline trimming cut 5 bases from V and 6 bases from J; bases unmatched to any gene: 12. Looked up from germline, CDR1 is SQVTM and CDR2 is ANQGSEA. This CDR3 spans 15 amino acids.

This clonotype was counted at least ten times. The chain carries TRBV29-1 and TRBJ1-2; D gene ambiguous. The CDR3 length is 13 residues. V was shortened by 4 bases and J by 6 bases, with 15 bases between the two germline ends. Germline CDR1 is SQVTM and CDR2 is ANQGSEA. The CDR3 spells CSVGDLRRDGYTF. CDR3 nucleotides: TGCAGCGTTGGGGATTTAAGGCGCGATGGCTACACCTTC. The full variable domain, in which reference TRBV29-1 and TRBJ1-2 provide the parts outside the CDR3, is SAVISQKPSRDICQRGTSLTIQCQVDSQVTMMFWYRQQPGQSLTLIATANQGSEATYESGFVIDKFPISRPNLTFSTLTVSNMSPEDSSIYLCSVGDLRRDGYTFGSGTRLTVV.

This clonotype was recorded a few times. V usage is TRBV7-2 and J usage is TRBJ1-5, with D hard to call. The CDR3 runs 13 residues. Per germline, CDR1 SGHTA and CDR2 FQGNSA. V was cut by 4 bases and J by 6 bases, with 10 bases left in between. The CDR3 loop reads CASSYTEAQPQHF. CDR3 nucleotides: TGTGCCAGCAGCTACACAGAGGCTCAGCCCCAGCATTTT.

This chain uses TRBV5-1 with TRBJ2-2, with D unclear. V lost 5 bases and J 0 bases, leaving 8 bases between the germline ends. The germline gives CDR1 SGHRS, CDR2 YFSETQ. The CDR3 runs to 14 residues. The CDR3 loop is CASSYRTNTGELFF. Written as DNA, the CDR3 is TGCGCCAGCAGTTATAGGACGAACACCGGGGAGCTGTTTTTT.

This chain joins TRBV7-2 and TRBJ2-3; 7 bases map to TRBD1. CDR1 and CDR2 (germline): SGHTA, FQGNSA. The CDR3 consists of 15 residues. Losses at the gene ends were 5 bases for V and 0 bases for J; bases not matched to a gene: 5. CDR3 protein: CASSQDRTSTDTQYF. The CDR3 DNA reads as TGTGCCAGCAGCCAGGACAGGACTAGCACAGATACGCAGTATTTT.